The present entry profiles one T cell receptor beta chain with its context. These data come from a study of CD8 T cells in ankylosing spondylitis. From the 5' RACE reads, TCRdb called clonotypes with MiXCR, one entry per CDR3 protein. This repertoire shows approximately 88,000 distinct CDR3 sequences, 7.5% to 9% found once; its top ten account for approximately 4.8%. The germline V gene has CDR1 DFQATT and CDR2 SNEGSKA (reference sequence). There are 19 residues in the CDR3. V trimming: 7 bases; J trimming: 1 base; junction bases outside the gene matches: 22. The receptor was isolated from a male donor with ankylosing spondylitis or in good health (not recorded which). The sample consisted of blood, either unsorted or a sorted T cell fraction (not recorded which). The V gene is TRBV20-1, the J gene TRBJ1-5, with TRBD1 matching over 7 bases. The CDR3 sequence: CSGRRPGQRLIESNQPQHF. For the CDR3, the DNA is TGCAGTGGTCGCCGGCCGGGACAGAGGTTAATTGAGAGCAATCAGCCCCAGCATTTT.